The clone carrying this T cell receptor beta chain was seen at least ten times. Antigen unknown. The germline gives CDR1 GTSNPN, CDR2 SVGIG (reference sequence). CDR3 length: 13 amino acids. V trimming: 0 bases; J trimming: 5 bases; junction bases outside the gene matches: 4. The sample comes from a study of T cells in Graves' hyperthyroidism and ophthalmopathy. Study-level background: The initial diagnosis was the point when peripheral blood was collected, ahead of any treatment.

Findings and caveats of the study: Expanded thyroid clonotypes (above 0.001) were mostly also found in blood.

From RNA transcripts, TCR beta CDR3 regions were amplified. Using the HTBI primer set, a first-round RT-PCR was run on the TCR CDR3. In TCRdb, the multiplex PCR reads were re-called with MiXCR into one record per CDR3 protein. The sample lists 300,000 to 500,000 distinct CDR3 sequences, around 15% occurring once. Subjects with ophthalmopathy showed a Clinical Activity Score no lower than 3, a NOSPECS grade no lower than 4, and a duration shorter than 3 months. Fresh peripheral blood, approximately 10 ml, was the source of the PBMCs. The chain joins TRBV30 to TRBJ2-7; 7 bases fit TRBD1. The receptor was isolated from a man aged 45-65 years with Graves' ophthalmopathy. The sequencing input was blood. The CDR3 is CAWSVKGADEQYF. The CDR3 nucleotides are TGTGCCTGGAGTGTAAAGGGGGCCGACGAGCAGTACTTC.